The 10 T cell receptor beta chains below all came from one sample that was sequenced in a study of blood T cell repertoires in COVID-19. Assay used: immunoSEQ multiplex PCR; TCRdb lists only in-frame clones, some missing. The sample holds approximately 500,000 clones, 85% to 90% seen once. Sequenced: peripheral blood. The receptors shown here come from a woman in her forties or fifties with COVID-19, enrolled during active disease.

The V gene is TRBV14, the J gene TRBJ2-1; D is perhaps TRBD2 (7 bases). The V end was cut by 4 bases, the J end by 9 bases, with 16 bases between. The germline CDR1 and CDR2 sequences are SGHDN and FVKESK. The CDR3 runs to 14 residues. The CDR3 region is CASSRLRGEGEQFF. The CDR3 region has the DNA TGTGCCAGCAGCCGCCTAAGGGGGGAGGGTGAGCAGTTCTTC.

The J gene is TRBJ1-4, the V gene TRBV7-9, with D possibly matching TRBD1 (6 bases). The V end lost 8 bases, the J end lost 0 bases, and 7 bases lay between the germline ends. The CDR3 runs 13 residues. Germline lookup yields CDR1 SEHNR and CDR2 FQNEAQ (reference sequence). CDR3 in amino acids: CASQGTTNEKLFF. The CDR3 DNA is TGTGCCAGCCAGGGGACAACTAATGAAAAACTGTTTTTT.

The rearrangement uses TRBV30 and TRBJ2-6; D perhaps matches TRBD2 (5 bases). This CDR3 comprises 18 residues. Trimming stripped 6 bases from V and 0 bases from J, with 21 bases between. Germline V CDR1 and CDR2: GTSNPN, SVGIG (reference sequence). The CDR3, as DNA: TGTGCCTGCCGGAAAGGCAGGAGCGGTCTCTCTGGGGCCAACGTCCTGACTTTC. It specifies CACRKGRSGLSGANVLTF.

CDR3 loop: CATSRAVNSPLHF. In DNA, the CDR3 is TGTGCCACCAGCAGGGCTGTAAATTCACCCCTCCACTTT. The J gene is TRBJ1-6, the V gene TRBV15, with unresolved D. Trimming removed 3 bases at V and 7 bases at J, with 7 bases between. CDR1 and CDR2 from the germline V gene are LNHNV and YYDKDF (reference sequence). CDR3 length: 13 amino acids.

In the case of this clone: Other DNA sequences from this sample encode an identical CDR3 as well. The chain couples TRBV9 to TRBJ2-7; 7 bases match TRBD1. In germline, CDR1 is SGDLS, CDR2 YYNGEE. V lost 4 bases, J lost 3 bases, and 4 bases stayed unmatched. The CDR3 contains 13 residues. This CDR3 reads CASSPRDSYEQYF. CDR3 coding DNA: TGTGCCAGCAGCCCCCGGGACAGCTACGAGCAGTACTTC.

The chain carries TRBV11-2 and TRBJ2-7; weak D call: TRBD2 (5 bases). Looked up from germline, CDR1 is SGHAT and CDR2 is FQNNGV. Trimming shortened V by 5 bases and J by 6 bases, and 11 bases separated the two germline ends. There are 12 residues in the CDR3. The chain's CDR3 is CASSQTAGEQYF. In nucleotides, the CDR3 is TGTGCCAGCAGCCAAACCGCGGGCGAGCAGTACTTC.

This chain connects TRBV2 to TRBJ1-2, with a weak D call TRBD1 (6 bases). Deletions cut 6 bases from V and 8 bases from J, with 10 bases between. Looked up from germline, CDR1 is SNHLY and CDR2 is FYNNEI. CDR3 length: 11 amino acids. In DNA, the CDR3 is TGTGCCAGCAGGTCAGGGGTAGGCTACACCTTC. Translating gives CASRSGVGYTF.

This clone was picked up a small number of times. This chain connects TRBV5-1 to TRBJ2-1; the match to TRBD1 covers 10 bases. The CDR3 extends over 14 amino acids. The V segment lost 5 bases and the J segment 10 bases; nucleotides outside the gene matches: 9. Germline V lookup: CDR1 SGHRS, CDR2 YFSETQ. CDR3 residues: CASRPGQGPLEQFF. The CDR3 DNA is TGCGCCAGCAGACCGGGACAGGGGCCCTTAGAGCAGTTCTTC. Full variable domain (missing parts from reference TRBV5-1 and TRBJ2-1): KAGVTQTPRYLIKTRGQQVTLSCSPISGHRSVSWYQQTPGQGLQFLFEYFSETQRNKGNFPGRFSGRQFSNSRSEMNVSTLELGDSALYLCASRPGQGPLEQFFGPGTRLTVL.

The table lists this clone with a few counts. V usage is TRBV15 and J usage is TRBJ2-7; 11 nucleotides line up with TRBD1. The V and J ends lost 3 bases and 5 bases, in that order; junction bases with no gene match: 6. Per germline, CDR1 LNHNV and CDR2 YYDKDF (reference sequence). This CDR3 has 15 amino acids. The DNA of the CDR3 is TGTGCCACCAGCAGTGGAGGACAGGGGGCCCACGAGCAGTACTTC. Protein sequence: CATSSGGQGAHEQYF.

V and J are TRBV7-3 and TRBJ2-2; D gene unclear. Germline CDR1 reads SGHTA; CDR2 reads FQGTGA. The CDR3 length is 15 residues. V was clipped by 1 base and J by 1 base, with 7 bases between them. CDR3 residues: CASSLRALNTGELFF. As DNA, the CDR3 is TGTGCCAGCAGCTTAAGGGCCTTGAACACCGGGGAGCTGTTTTTT.